A selection of T cell receptor beta chains follows, all from one sample in a study of cytotoxic CD8 clonotypes in ibrutinib-treated CLL. Sequenced by immunoSEQ multiplex PCR; TCRdb stores in-frame clones only, minus some. Altogether 70,000 to 80,000 clones are present, 70% to 90% being singletons, with the ten largest covering about 38%. The sample in question was PBMCs, obtained after 24 months of ibrutinib treatment. These receptors were taken from a human donor with chronic lymphocytic leukemia. The CDR3 runs from the conserved cysteine through the conserved F or W. The order of the fields is J gene, V gene, clone size, D gene, CDR3 protein, CDR3 DNA. D genes are given only for firm matches. Size values are once, few and many counts, or a class for expanded clones, and some rows have none.

>TRBJ2-5|TRBV19|NA|NA
CASGIGSGETQYF
TGTGCCAGCGGGATAGGGTCAGGGGAGACCCAGTACTTC
>TRBJ2-5|TRBV6-1|NA|TRBD1
CASSEGTARGRGTQYF
TGTGCCAGCAGTGAAGGAACGGCCAGGGGGCGGGGGACCCAGTACTTC
>TRBJ1-2|TRBV6-5|NA|TRBD1
CASSLGQAYGYTF
TGTGCCAGCAGTTTAGGACAGGCATATGGCTACACCTTC
>TRBJ1-4|TRBV19|NA|NA
CASSIGDNDATNEKLFF
TGTGCCAGTAGTATAGGGGACAACGATGCAACTAATGAAAAACTGTTTTTT
>TRBJ1-5|TRBV2|NA|NA
CASRRTGNQPQHF
TGTGCCAGCAGAAGGACAGGCAATCAGCCCCAGCATTTT
>TRBJ2-1|TRBV27|NA|TRBD2
CASRRAGDYYNEQFF
TGTGCCAGTCGGAGAGCGGGAGACTACTACAATGAGCAGTTCTTC
>TRBJ2-7|TRBV18|NA|TRBD1
CASSWTGLKNEQYF
TGTGCCAGCTCATGGACAGGGCTTAAAAACGAGCAGTACTTC
>TRBJ2-7|TRBV18|NA|NA
CASRTQNPYEQYF
TGTGCCAGCCGAACCCAGAACCCCTACGAGCAGTACTTC
>TRBJ2-1|TRBV9|once|NA
CASSYRLRGDEQFF
TGTGCCAGCAGCTACCGCCTTAGAGGCGATGAGCAGTTCTTC
>TRBJ2-7|TRBV7-2|NA|NA
CASSLYYEQYF
TGTGCCAGCAGCTTATATTACGAGCAGTACTTC